This is a list of T cell receptor beta chains from one sample in a study of a mutant IDH1 vaccine in newly diagnosed glioma. TCRdb's table, derived via immunoSEQ multiplex PCR, lists solely in-frame clones and lacks some. Of over 95,000 clones in the sample, 85% to 90% are singletons; the top ten hold around 0.6%. Antigens of these TCRs are unknown. The specimen was PBMCs, collected from a glioma patient whose treatment included an IDH1 peptide vaccine. Source of these receptors: a woman in her forties or fifties with glioma. Each CDR3 is given with its conserved first and last residue. The D gene is left open where the match is weak. The size field is filled for only some rows; it gives once, few, many or a size class.

>NA|NA|TRBV5-4|TRBJ2-7
CASSPWAGQSREQYF
TGTGCCAGCAGCCCGTGGGCAGGGCAATCGCGTGAGCAGTACTTC
>NA|NA|TRBV4-1|TRBJ1-3
CASSQLRVTGNTIYF
TGCGCCAGCAGCCAACTCAGGGTGACTGGAAACACCATATATTTT
>NA|NA|TRBV29-1|TRBJ2-7
CSVVAPYEQYF
TGCAGCGTTGTGGCCCCCTACGAGCAGTACTTC
>NA|once|TRBV5-1|TRBJ1-6
CASSFGTIASPLHF
TGCGCCAGCAGCTTCGGAACTATAGCATCACCCCTCCACTTT
>NA|NA|TRBV6-1|TRBJ1-3
CASIGQGGNTIYF
TGTGCCAGCATAGGGCAGGGGGGAAACACCATATATTTT
>TRBD2|NA|TRBV6-5|TRBJ2-1
CASSYPKASGRNEQFF
TGTGCCAGCAGTTACCCGAAGGCTAGCGGGAGAAATGAGCAGTTCTTC
>NA|NA|TRBV7-8|TRBJ1-4
CASSPVIGTRNEKLFF
TGTGCCAGCAGCCCCGTTATAGGGACACGGAATGAAAAACTGTTTTTT
>TRBD1|NA|TRBV19|TRBJ1-2
CASSSQGDRDGYTF
TGTGCCAGTAGCTCACAGGGGGATCGGGATGGCTACACCTTC
>TRBD1|NA|TRBV18|TRBJ2-7
CASSPGWTGGPYEQYF
TGTGCCAGCTCACCAGGATGGACAGGGGGCCCCTACGAGCAGTACTTC
>NA|few|TRBV30|TRBJ2-7
CAWSRGTGRGEQYF
TGTGCCTGGAGTCGGGGGACTGGGAGAGGGGAGCAGTACTTC
>NA|NA|TRBV6-6|TRBJ1-6
CASSLTGNNSPLHF
TGTGCCAGCAGCCTCACGGGAAACAATTCACCCCTCCACTTT
>NA|NA|TRBV18|TRBJ2-1
CASSPGGSSYNEQFF
TGTGCCAGCTCACCAGGCGGTAGCTCCTACAATGAGCAGTTCTTC
>NA|NA|TRBV5-1|TRBJ2-3
CASTTGGTDTQYF
TGCGCCAGCACCACCGGCGGCACAGATACGCAGTATTTT
>NA|NA|TRBV5-1|TRBJ1-4
CASSSSGSTNEKLFF
TGCGCCAGCAGCTCATCAGGTTCAACTAATGAAAAACTGTTTTTT
>TRBD2|NA|TRBV6-5|TRBJ2-1
CASSYTGGNNEQFF
TGTGCCAGCAGTTACACGGGAGGAAACAATGAGCAGTTCTTC
>TRBD2|once|TRBV10-3|TRBJ2-1
CAIRPGLADYNEQFF
TGTGCCATCAGACCGGGACTAGCAGACTACAATGAGCAGTTCTTC
>NA|NA|TRBV2|TRBJ2-4
CASVGQRDIQYF
TGTGCCAGCGTGGGACAACGGGACATTCAGTACTTC
>NA|NA|TRBV19|TRBJ1-5
CASAFPTGNQPQHF
TGTGCCAGTGCTTTCCCCACAGGGAATCAGCCCCAGCATTTT
>NA|NA|TRBV18|TRBJ1-1
CASSLGGMNTEAFF
TGTGCCAGCTCACTTGGGGGCATGAACACTGAAGCTTTCTTT
>NA|NA|TRBV11-3|TRBJ2-5
CASSRGGSYQETQYF
TGTGCCAGCAGCCGGGGTGGGTCGTACCAAGAGACCCAGTACTTC
>NA|NA|TRBV9|TRBJ1-1
CASSVTTENTEAFF
TGTGCCAGCAGCGTAACGACAGAGAACACTGAAGCTTTCTTT
>NA|NA|TRBV5-1|TRBJ2-3
CASSLISTDTQYF
TGCGCCAGCAGCTTGATTAGCACAGATACGCAGTATTTT
>TRBD1|NA|TRBV19|TRBJ2-7
CASSSGTGSKEQYF
TGTGCCAGTAGTTCTGGGACAGGGTCCAAGGAGCAGTACTTC
>TRBD1|NA|TRBV9|TRBJ1-2
CASGVLDRGRIDYGYTF
TGTGCCAGTGGTGTATTGGACAGGGGGCGCATTGACTATGGCTACACCTTC
>NA|once|TRBV5-1|TRBJ1-4
CASSLRGNEKLFF
TGCGCCAGCAGCTTGCGCGGGAATGAAAAACTGTTTTTT
>TRBD1|NA|TRBV6-6|TRBJ1-2
CASSSYAIQQGDGYTF
TGTGCCAGCAGTTCCTACGCAATACAGCAGGGGGATGGCTACACCTTC
>NA|NA|TRBV18|TRBJ2-7
CASSPSLETSYEQYF
TGTGCCAGCTCACCAAGTTTGGAGACTTCCTACGAGCAGTACTTC
>NA|NA|TRBV30|TRBJ2-3
CAWSVGAGTDTQYF
TGTGCCTGGAGTGTAGGGGCAGGCACAGATACGCAGTATTTT
>TRBD1|NA|TRBV6-5|TRBJ2-3
CASSYNGQADTQYF
TGTGCCAGCAGTTACAACGGACAGGCAGATACGCAGTATTTT
>NA|NA|TRBV11-2|TRBJ2-1
CASSLDTNNEQFF
TGTGCCAGCAGCTTAGACACTAACAATGAGCAGTTCTTC
>NA|NA|TRBV28|TRBJ1-5
CASSRNQPQHF
TGTGCCAGCAGTAGAAATCAGCCCCAGCATTTT
>NA|NA|TRBV28|TRBJ2-1
CASSWAYNEQFF
TGTGCCAGCAGTTGGGCCTACAATGAGCAGTTCTTC
>NA|NA|TRBV7-2|TRBJ1-1
CASSLSSGGNTEAFF
TGTGCCAGCAGCTTATCGTCGGGGGGTAACACTGAAGCTTTCTTT
>TRBD1|few|TRBV7-9|TRBJ1-1
CASSMTGREAFF
TGTGCCAGCAGCATGACAGGGCGAGAAGCTTTCTTT
>NA|NA|TRBV7-9|TRBJ2-7
CASSRRQRSGEQYF
TGTGCCAGCAGCCGAAGGCAGCGTTCGGGCGAGCAGTACTTC
>NA|NA|TRBV27|TRBJ2-7
CASSLMRGYEQYF
TGTGCCAGCAGTTTAATGAGGGGCTACGAGCAGTACTTC
>NA|once|TRBV29-1|TRBJ2-2
CSARQSSNTGELFF
TGCAGCGCGAGACAGTCCTCGAACACCGGGGAGCTGTTTTTT
>NA|NA|TRBV9|TRBJ1-2
CASTPPAGQPNYGYTF
TGTGCCAGCACCCCCCCGGCCGGGCAGCCGAACTATGGCTACACCTTC
>NA|NA|TRBV6-5|TRBJ2-1
CASSYSTGERNNEQFF
TGTGCCAGCAGTTACTCGACGGGAGAAAGGAACAATGAGCAGTTCTTC
>NA|NA|TRBV5-6|TRBJ1-6
CAGSSYTGTIYHF
TGTGCCGGCAGCTCGTACACCGGGACCATATACCACTTT
>NA|once|TRBV30|TRBJ1-4
CAWSGALWEKLFF
TGTGCCTGGAGTGGGGCTTTGTGGGAAAAACTGTTTTTT
>TRBD2|NA|TRBV11-1|TRBJ2-3
CASTLGLAGGDTQYF
TGTGCCAGCACCCTTGGGCTAGCGGGAGGAGATACGCAGTATTTT
>NA|few|TRBV5-5|TRBJ1-1
CASSYGHSTEAFF
TGTGCCAGCAGCTACGGACATTCCACTGAAGCTTTCTTT
>NA|NA|TRBV5-1|TRBJ2-2
CASSLVQGSTGELFF
TGCGCCAGCAGCTTGGTGCAGGGGTCCACCGGGGAGCTGTTTTTT
>TRBD2|NA|TRBV14|TRBJ2-3
CASSQWTSGTLADTQYF
TGTGCCAGCAGCCAGTGGACTAGCGGCACTCTCGCAGATACGCAGTATTTT
>TRBD2|NA|TRBV11-2|TRBJ2-5
CASSRASSGSFETQYF
TGTGCCAGCAGCCGCGCCTCTAGCGGGAGTTTTGAGACCCAGTACTTC
>NA|NA|TRBV30|TRBJ2-7
CAWENEISYEQYF
TGTGCCTGGGAGAATGAGATCTCCTACGAGCAGTACTTC
>TRBD1|NA|TRBV19|TRBJ1-1
CASSISGTGVTEAFF
TGTGCCAGTAGTATCTCCGGGACAGGGGTTACTGAAGCTTTCTTT
>TRBD2|NA|TRBV15|TRBJ2-5
CATSRDGGSAETQYF
TGTGCCACCAGCAGAGACGGCGGGAGTGCTGAGACCCAGTACTTC
>TRBD2|NA|TRBV19|TRBJ2-1
CASSSWTSGVSYNEQFF
TGTGCCAGTAGTTCGTGGACTAGCGGGGTCTCCTACAATGAGCAGTTCTTC
>TRBD1|NA|TRBV7-3|TRBJ1-1
CASSLTGGQTEAFF
TGTGCCAGCAGCTTAACAGGGGGCCAGACTGAAGCTTTCTTT
>TRBD2|NA|TRBV28|TRBJ2-5
CASNGGGPQETQYF
TGTGCCAGCAACGGGGGAGGGCCCCAAGAGACCCAGTACTTC
>TRBD2|NA|TRBV7-9|TRBJ2-1
CASSFRTSRFSNEQFF
TGTGCCAGCAGCTTTAGGACTAGCCGCTTCTCGAATGAGCAGTTCTTC
>NA|NA|TRBV25-1|TRBJ2-7
CASTGPDYVKQYF
TGTGCCAGCACTGGTCCGGATTACGTGAAGCAGTACTTC
>NA|NA|TRBV5-6|TRBJ2-7
CASSLGWISSYEQYF
TGTGCCAGCAGCTTGGGGTGGATTTCCTCCTACGAGCAGTACTTC
>TRBD1|NA|TRBV10-3|TRBJ2-7
CAISESQLTGKSYEQYF
TGTGCCATCAGTGAGTCGCAATTGACAGGGAAATCCTACGAGCAGTACTTC
>TRBD2|NA|TRBV28|TRBJ2-2
CASSLWLGLAGMKNTGELFF
TGTGCCAGCAGTTTATGGCTTGGCCTAGCGGGCATGAAGAACACCGGGGAGCTGTTTTTT
>TRBD2|NA|TRBV7-2|TRBJ2-2
CASSFRLAGGLNTGELFF
TGTGCCAGCAGCTTCCGACTAGCGGGAGGGCTAAACACCGGGGAGCTGTTTTTT